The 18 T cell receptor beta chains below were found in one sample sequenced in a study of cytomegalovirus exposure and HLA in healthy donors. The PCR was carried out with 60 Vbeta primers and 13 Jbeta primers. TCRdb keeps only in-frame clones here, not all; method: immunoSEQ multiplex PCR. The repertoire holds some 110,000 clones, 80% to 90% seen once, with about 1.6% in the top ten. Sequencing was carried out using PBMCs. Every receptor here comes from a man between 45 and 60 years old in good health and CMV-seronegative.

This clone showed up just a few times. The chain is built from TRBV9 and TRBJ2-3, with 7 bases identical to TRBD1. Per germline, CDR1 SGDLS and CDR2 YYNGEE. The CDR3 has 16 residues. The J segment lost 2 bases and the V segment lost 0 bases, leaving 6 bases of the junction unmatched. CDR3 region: CASSVAGGQNTDTQYF. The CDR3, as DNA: TGTGCCAGCAGCGTAGCTGGGGGACAGAACACAGATACGCAGTATTTT.

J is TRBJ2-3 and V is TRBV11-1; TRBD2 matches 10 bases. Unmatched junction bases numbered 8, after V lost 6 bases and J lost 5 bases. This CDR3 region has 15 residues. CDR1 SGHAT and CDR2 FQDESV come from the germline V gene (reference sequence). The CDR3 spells CASRLERGGQDTQYF. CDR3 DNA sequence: TGTGCCAGCAGACTTGAGCGGGGGGGCCAAGATACGCAGTATTTT.

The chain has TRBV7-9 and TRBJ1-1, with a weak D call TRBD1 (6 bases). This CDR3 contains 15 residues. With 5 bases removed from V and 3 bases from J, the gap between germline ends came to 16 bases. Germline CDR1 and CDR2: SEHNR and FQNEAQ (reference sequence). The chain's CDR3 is CASSPLVGGDTEAFF. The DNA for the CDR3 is TGTGCCAGCAGCCCCTTAGTAGGGGGTGACACTGAAGCTTTCTTT. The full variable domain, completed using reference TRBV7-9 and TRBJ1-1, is DTGVSQNPRHKITKRGQNVTFRCDPISEHNRLYWYRQTLGQGPEFLTYFQNEAQLEKSRLLSDRFSAERPKGSFSTLEIQRTEQGDSAMYLCASSPLVGGDTEAFFGQGTRLTVV.

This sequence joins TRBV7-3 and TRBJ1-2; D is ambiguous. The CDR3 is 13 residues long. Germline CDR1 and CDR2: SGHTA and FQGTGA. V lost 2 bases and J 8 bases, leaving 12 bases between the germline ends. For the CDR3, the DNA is TGTGCCAGCAGCTTAGCCGGTCGTTTGGGCTACACCTTC. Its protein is CASSLAGRLGYTF.

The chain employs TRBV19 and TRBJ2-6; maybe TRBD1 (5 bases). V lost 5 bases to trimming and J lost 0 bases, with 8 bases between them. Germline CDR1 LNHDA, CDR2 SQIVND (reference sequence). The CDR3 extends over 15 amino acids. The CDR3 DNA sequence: TGTGCCAGTAGTCTCACAGGCTCTGGGGCCAACGTCCTGACTTTC. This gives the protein CASSLTGSGANVLTF.

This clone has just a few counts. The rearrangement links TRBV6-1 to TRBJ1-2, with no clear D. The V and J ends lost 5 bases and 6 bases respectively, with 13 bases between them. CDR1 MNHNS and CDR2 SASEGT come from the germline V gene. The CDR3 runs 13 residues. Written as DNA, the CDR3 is TGTGCCAGCAGTATCCGACAACTGGATGGCTACACCTTC. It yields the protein CASSIRQLDGYTF.

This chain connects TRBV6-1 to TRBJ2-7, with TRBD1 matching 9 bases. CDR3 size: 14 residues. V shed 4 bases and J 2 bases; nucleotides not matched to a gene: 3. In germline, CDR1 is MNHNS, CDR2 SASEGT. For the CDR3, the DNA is TGTGCCAGCAGTGTACAGGGGGCAACCTACGAGCAGTACGTC. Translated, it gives CASSVQGATYEQYV.

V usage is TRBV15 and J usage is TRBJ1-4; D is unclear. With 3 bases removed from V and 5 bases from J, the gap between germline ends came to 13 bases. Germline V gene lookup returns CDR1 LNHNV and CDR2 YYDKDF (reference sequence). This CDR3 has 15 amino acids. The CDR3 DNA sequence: TGTGCCACCAGCAGGGTACCCAGGCTAAATGAAAAACTGTTTTTT. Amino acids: CATSRVPRLNEKLFF.

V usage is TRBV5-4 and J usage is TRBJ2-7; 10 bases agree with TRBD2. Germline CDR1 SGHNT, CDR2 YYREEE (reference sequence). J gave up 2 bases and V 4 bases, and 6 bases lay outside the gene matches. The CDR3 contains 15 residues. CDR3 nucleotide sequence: TGTGCCAGCAGCCCAGGACTAGCGGACCCCTACGAGCAGTACTTC. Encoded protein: CASSPGLADPYEQYF.

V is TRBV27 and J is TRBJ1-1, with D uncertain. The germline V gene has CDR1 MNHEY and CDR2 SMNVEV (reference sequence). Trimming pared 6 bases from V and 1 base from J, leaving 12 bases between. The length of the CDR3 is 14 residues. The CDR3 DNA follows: TGTGCCAGCAGCTCCCGTCTACCGAACACTGAAGCTTTCTTT. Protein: CASSSRLPNTEAFF.

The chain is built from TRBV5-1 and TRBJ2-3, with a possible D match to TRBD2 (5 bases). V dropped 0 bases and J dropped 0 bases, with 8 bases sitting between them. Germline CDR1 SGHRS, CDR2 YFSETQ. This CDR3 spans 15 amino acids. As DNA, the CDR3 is TGCGCCAGCAGCTTGGAGCCGGGGAGCACAGATACGCAGTATTTT. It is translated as CASSLEPGSTDTQYF.

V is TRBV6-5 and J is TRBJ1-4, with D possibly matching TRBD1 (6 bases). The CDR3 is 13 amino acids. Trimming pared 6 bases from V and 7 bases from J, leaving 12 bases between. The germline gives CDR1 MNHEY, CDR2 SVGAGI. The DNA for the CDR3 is TGTGCCAGCAGGGCAACAGGGTCTGAAAAACTGTTTTTT. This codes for CASRATGSEKLFF.

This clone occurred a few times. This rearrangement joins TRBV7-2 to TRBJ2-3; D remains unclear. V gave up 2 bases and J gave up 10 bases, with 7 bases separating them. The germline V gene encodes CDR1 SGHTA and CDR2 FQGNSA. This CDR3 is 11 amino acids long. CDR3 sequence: CASSLYMAQYF. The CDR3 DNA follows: TGTGCCAGCAGCTTATACATGGCGCAGTATTTT.

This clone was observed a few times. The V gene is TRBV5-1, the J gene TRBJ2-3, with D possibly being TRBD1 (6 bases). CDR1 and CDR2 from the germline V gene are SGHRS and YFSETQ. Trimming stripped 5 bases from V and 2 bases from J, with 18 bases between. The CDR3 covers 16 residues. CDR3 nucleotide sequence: TGCGCCAGCAGGCGACCGGGACACGAAGACACAGATACGCAGTATTTT. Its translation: CASRRPGHEDTDTQYF.

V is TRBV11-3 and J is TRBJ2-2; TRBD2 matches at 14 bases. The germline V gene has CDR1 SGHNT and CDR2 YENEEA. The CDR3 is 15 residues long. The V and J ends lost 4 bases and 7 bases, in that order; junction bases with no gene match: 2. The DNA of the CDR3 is TGTGCCAGCAGCTCGACTAGCGGGGGGGTCGGGGAGCTGTTTTTT. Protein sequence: CASSSTSGGVGELFF.

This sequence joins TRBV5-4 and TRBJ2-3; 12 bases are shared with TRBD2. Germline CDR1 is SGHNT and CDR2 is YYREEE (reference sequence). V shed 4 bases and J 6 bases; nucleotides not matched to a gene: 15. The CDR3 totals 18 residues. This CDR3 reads CASSPGTSGRARPDTQYF. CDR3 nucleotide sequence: TGTGCCAGCAGCCCAGGGACTAGCGGGCGGGCCCGGCCGGATACGCAGTATTTT.

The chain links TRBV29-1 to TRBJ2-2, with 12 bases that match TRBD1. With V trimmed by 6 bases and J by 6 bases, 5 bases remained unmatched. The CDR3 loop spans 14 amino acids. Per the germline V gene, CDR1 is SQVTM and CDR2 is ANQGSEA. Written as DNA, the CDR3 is TGCAGCGTGGGCGGGACAGGGGGCTCCGGGGAGCTGTTTTTT. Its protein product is CSVGGTGGSGELFF.

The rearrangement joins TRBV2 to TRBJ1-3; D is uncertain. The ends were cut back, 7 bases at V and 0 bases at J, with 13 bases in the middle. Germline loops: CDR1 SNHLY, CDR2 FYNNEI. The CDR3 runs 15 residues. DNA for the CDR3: TGTGCCAGCAAGGAGGGAACTCTCTCTGGAAACACCATATATTTT. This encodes CASKEGTLSGNTIYF. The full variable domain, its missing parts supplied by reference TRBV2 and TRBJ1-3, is EPEVTQTPSHQVTQMGQEVILRCVPISNHLYFYWYRQILGQKVEFLVSFYNNEISEKSEIFDDQFSVERPDGSNFTLKIRSTKLEDSAMYFCASKEGTLSGNTIYFGEGSWLTVV.